This T cell receptor beta chain was observed in a study of cytomegalovirus exposure and HLA in healthy donors. Notes on the study in general: The study labeled under 200 TCR beta chains cytomegalovirus-associated. Rarity characterized most TCR sequences, yet some public TCRs appeared in many donors.

Method: immunoSEQ multiplex PCR; TCRdb's copy keeps in-frame clones and lacks some. The sample includes about 220,000 clones, about nine tenths seen only once; the top ten take around 1%. About this clone: Its antigen is as yet unknown.

The CDR3 runs 16 residues. Germline CDR1 reads MNHEY; CDR2 reads SVGAGI. V gave up 0 bases and J gave up 3 bases, with 12 bases separating them. The chain employs TRBV6-5 and TRBJ1-5; D gene unclear. Sequencing was done on a sample of PBMCs. This TCR was sampled from a woman between 18 and 30 years old in good health and CMV-seronegative. The chain's CDR3 is CASSYSTPRHNQPQHF. In DNA form, the CDR3 reads TGTGCCAGCAGTTACTCCACGCCCAGACACAATCAGCCCCAGCATTTT.